This entry lists 30 T cell receptor beta chains sequenced from one sample in a study of T cells after yellow fever vaccination. TCRdb reprocessed the 5' RACE reads with MiXCR, giving one entry per CDR3 protein. This sample yields approximately 580,000 distinct CDR3 sequences, of which roughly a sixth are seen a single time; 15% to 20% belongs to the top ten. The sequencing used PBMCs, collected less than 6 days after the first yellow fever vaccination. Every receptor here comes from a man aged 18 to 29 who received the YFV17D yellow fever vaccine.

This chain joins TRBV30 and TRBJ2-2; D call uncertain. Germline V gives CDR1 GTSNPN, CDR2 SVGIG (reference sequence). The V end was cut by 1 base, the J end by 4 bases, with 7 bases between. The CDR3 consists of 13 residues. CDR3 coding DNA: TGTGCCTGGAGTGCTTGGCCCACCGGGGAGCTGTTTTTT. Residues: CAWSAWPTGELFF. Combining the CDR3 with reference TRBV30 and TRBJ2-2 gives the whole variable domain SQTIHQWPATLVQPVGSPLSLECTVEGTSNPNLYWYRQAAGRGLQLLFYSVGIGQISSEVPQNLSASRPQDRQFILSSKKLLLSDSGFYLCAWSAWPTGELFFGEGSRLTVL.

CDR3 nucleotide sequence: TGCGCCAGCAGCCAAACAGTGGGCACTGAAGCTTTCTTT. This gives the protein CASSQTVGTEAFF. The V and J genes are TRBV4-1 and TRBJ1-1; D gene unclear. Germline CDR1 MGHRA, CDR2 YSYEKL. The CDR3 loop spans 13 amino acids. V dropped 2 bases and J dropped 4 bases, with 8 bases sitting between them.

The CDR3 reads CASSTPSGQGMTGELFF. The CDR3 coding sequence is TGCGCCAGCAGCACCCCGTCGGGTCAGGGAATGACCGGGGAGCTGTTTTTT. The chain joins TRBV5-1 to TRBJ2-2; D is perhaps TRBD1 (5 bases). Germline V gives CDR1 SGHRS, CDR2 YFSETQ. The ends were cut back, 4 bases at V and 5 bases at J, with 21 bases in the middle. There are 17 residues in the CDR3.

This clonotype appeared a few times. V and J are TRBV12-3 or TRBV12-4 and TRBJ1-2; 7 bases map to TRBD1. The CDR3 spans 13 residues. V dropped 5 bases and J dropped 4; count of bases not matched to a gene: 4. CDR3 residues: CASSLTGVYGYTF. In DNA, the CDR3 is TGTGCCAGCAGTCTAACAGGGGTCTATGGCTACACCTTC.

This clonotype turned up a few times. The chain couples TRBV12-3 or TRBV12-4 to TRBJ2-2; TRBD1 or TRBD2 may be the D gene (6 bases each). This CDR3 has 14 residues. V lost 5 bases, J lost 6 bases, and 13 bases lay in between. The CDR3 loop reads CASSVWGAPGELFF. In DNA, the CDR3 is TGTGCCAGCAGTGTGTGGGGGGCCCCCGGGGAGCTGTTTTTT.

V usage is TRBV7-9 and J usage is TRBJ1-1; perhaps TRBD1 as D (5 bases). Germline assignment: CDR1 SEHNR and CDR2 FQNEAQ (reference sequence). CDR3 length: 13 residues. Trimming took 5 bases from V and 10 from J, leaving 17 bases between them. CDR3 in DNA: TGTGCCAGCAGCGCTAGGAGGGACGGAGCAGCTTTCTTT. Protein product: CASSARRDGAAFF.

The rearrangement links TRBV4-2 to TRBJ1-6; a weak D match, TRBD1 (6 bases). Trimming cost V 0 bases and J 10 bases, with 10 bases left between them. In germline, CDR1 is LGHNA, CDR2 YNFKEQ. The CDR3 covers 14 residues. The chain's CDR3 is CASSQDRRGSPLHF. CDR3 bases: TGTGCCAGCAGCCAAGATCGAAGGGGGTCACCCCTCCACTTT.

The J gene is TRBJ2-1, the V gene TRBV29-1; the D gene is possibly TRBD1 (6 bases). Germline CDR1 reads SQVTM; CDR2 reads ANQGSEA. This CDR3 is 15 amino acids long. The ends were cut back, 5 bases at V and 0 bases at J, with 14 bases in the middle. The chain's CDR3 is CSVQGSLSSYNEQFF. CDR3 DNA: TGCAGCGTTCAGGGGTCCCTGAGCTCCTACAATGAGCAGTTCTTC.

This clonotype was observed a handful of times. The V call is TRBV7-6, the J call TRBJ1-1; tentatively, D is TRBD1 (6 bases). CDR1 and CDR2 from the germline V gene are SGHVS and FNYEAQ. V lost 5 bases to trimming and J lost 4 bases, with 17 bases between them. The CDR3 is 15 residues long. The CDR3, as DNA: TGTGCCAGCAGCACATATAGGGGGGGTAGCACTGAAGCTTTCTTT. It yields the protein CASSTYRGGSTEAFF. Supplemented by reference TRBV7-6 and TRBJ1-1, the full variable domain reads GAGVSQSPRYKVTKRGQDVALRCDPISGHVSLYWYRQALGQGPEFLTYFNYEAQQDKSGLPNDRFSAERPEGSISTLTIQRTEQRDSAMYRCASSTYRGGSTEAFFGQGTRLTVV.

This clonotype was observed a handful of times. The rearrangement uses TRBV5-1 and TRBJ1-1, with D unresolved. This CDR3 spans 13 amino acids. V lost 1 base and J lost 3, with 7 bases in between. CDR1 SGHRS and CDR2 YFSETQ come from the germline V gene. CDR3 sequence (DNA): TGCGCCAGCAGCTTGCGCCCGGACACTGAAGCTTTCTTT. Amino acid sequence: CASSLRPDTEAFF.

The chain joins TRBV5-1 to TRBJ2-1, with D uncertain. Germline V lookup: CDR1 SGHRS, CDR2 YFSETQ. CDR3 length: 13 amino acids. Trimming removed 4 bases from V and 5 bases from J, with 10 bases in between. CDR3 sequence (DNA): TGCGCCAGCAGCCCCACCTTTCACAATGAGCAGTTCTTC. Translating gives CASSPTFHNEQFF.

This clonotype was seen more than once but under ten times. This chain uses TRBV7-9 with TRBJ2-1, with D perhaps TRBD1 or TRBD2 (5 bases each). In germline, CDR1 is SEHNR, CDR2 FQNEAQ (reference sequence). V was trimmed by 4 bases and J by 7 bases, leaving 17 bases between them. This CDR3 region has 15 residues. CDR3 amino acids: CASSSRGWGGNEQFF. For the CDR3, the DNA is TGTGCCAGCAGCTCCCGGGGATGGGGCGGAAATGAGCAGTTCTTC.

The chain carries TRBV6-2 or TRBV6-3 and TRBJ1-2; TRBD1 matches at 7 bases. V lost 9 bases, J lost 2 bases, and 9 bases stayed unmatched. In germline, CDR1 is MNHEY, CDR2 SVGEGT. This CDR3 comprises 14 residues. CDR3 loop: CASLRDSLNYGYTF. The CDR3, as DNA: TGTGCCAGTCTCCGGGACAGTCTAAACTATGGCTACACCTTC.

The chain joins TRBV27 to TRBJ2-4; D is uncertain. Per the germline V gene, CDR1 is MNHEY and CDR2 is SMNVEV (reference sequence). The CDR3 extends over 15 amino acids. V was shortened by 3 bases and J by 1 base, with 10 bases between the two germline ends. The CDR3 loop is CASSFSPGAKNIQYF. The CDR3 nucleotides are TGTGCCAGCAGTTTCTCCCCCGGCGCCAAAAACATTCAGTACTTC.

The gene calls are TRBV10-3 and TRBJ2-5; D possibly corresponds to TRBD1 (6 bases). The germline V gene encodes CDR1 ENHRY and CDR2 SYGVKD. CDR3 length: 14 residues. The V gene lost 4 bases and the J gene lost 2 bases, with 11 bases spanning the gap. CDR3 sequence reads: CAISGRGRQETQYF. The CDR3 DNA is TGTGCCATCAGTGGCAGGGGACGGCAAGAGACCCAGTACTTC.

At least ten counts were recorded for this clonotype. The rearrangement uses TRBV3-1 and TRBJ2-3, with D tentatively TRBD2 (6 bases). Germline-derived CDR1 and CDR2 are LGHDT and YNNKEL (reference sequence). CDR3 length: 13 residues. V gave up 1 base and J gave up 4 bases, with 6 bases separating them. The CDR3 DNA follows: TGTGCCAGCAGCCAAGGGGGGGCAGATACGCAGTATTTT. This sequence encodes CASSQGGADTQYF.

This clonotype turned up a few times. The CDR3 loop is CASSLMAVLYNEQFF. The CDR3 DNA sequence: TGTGCCAGCAGTTTAATGGCAGTTTTATACAATGAGCAGTTCTTC. This rearrangement joins TRBV12-3 or TRBV12-4 to TRBJ2-1; no clear D gene. V dropped 2 bases and J dropped 4 bases, with 12 bases sitting between them. The CDR3 is 15 amino acids.

This clonotype was seen repeatedly, ten times or more. The V and J genes are TRBV11-2 and TRBJ2-1, with 7 positions matching TRBD1. The CDR3 is made up of 15 amino acids. The V gene's germline CDR1 is SGHAT and CDR2 FQNNGV. Trimming cost V 2 bases and J 4 bases; bases outside gene matches: 5. The DNA for the CDR3 is TGTGCCAGCAGCTTATCGACAGGGAAATACAATGAGCAGTTCTTC. This gives the protein CASSLSTGKYNEQFF.

The chain combines TRBV7-3 with TRBJ2-7, with 8 bases fitting TRBD1. The V segment lost 4 bases and the J segment 3 bases; nucleotides outside the gene matches: 5. There are 14 residues in the CDR3. Germline loops: CDR1 SGHTA, CDR2 FQGTGA. CDR3 protein: CASSWSQGDYEQYF. Here the CDR3 DNA reads TGTGCCAGCAGCTGGTCACAGGGGGACTACGAGCAGTACTTC.

A single count supports this clonotype. The chain is built from TRBV20-1 and TRBJ2-7; TRBD2 might be the D (5 bases). The germline V and J ends were trimmed by 0 bases and 6 bases, with 21 bases remaining between them. Per germline, CDR1 DFQATT and CDR2 SNEGSKA (reference sequence). The length of the CDR3 is 16 residues. This chain's CDR3 is CSARDPGSGIGPEQYF. CDR3 coding DNA: TGCAGTGCTAGAGATCCTGGCTCCGGGATTGGCCCCGAGCAGTACTTC.

The gene calls are TRBV4-1 and TRBJ2-5, with D possibly being TRBD1 or TRBD2 (5 bases each). The CDR3 extends over 15 amino acids. V was cut by 0 bases and J by 6 bases, with 14 bases left in between. Germline CDR1 is MGHRA and CDR2 is YSYEKL. The CDR3: CASSQDSRRGQTQYF. The CDR3 DNA reads as TGCGCCAGCAGCCAAGATTCGAGAAGGGGACAGACCCAGTACTTC.

This clonotype was seen many times. V is TRBV5-1 and J is TRBJ2-3, with 8 bases fitting TRBD2. V dropped 4 bases and J dropped 2; count of bases not matched to a gene: 3. Germline CDR1 reads SGHRS; CDR2 reads YFSETQ. The CDR3 contains 14 residues. The CDR3 spells CASSPTSATDTQYF. As DNA, the CDR3 is TGCGCCAGCAGCCCGACTAGCGCCACAGATACGCAGTATTTT.

This clonotype was counted between two and nine times. This chain joins TRBV7-9 and TRBJ1-5; D is unclear. The CDR3 loop spans 13 amino acids. Looked up from germline, CDR1 is SEHNR and CDR2 is FQNEAQ (reference sequence). V lost 5 bases, J lost 9 bases, and 14 bases lay in between. This CDR3 is CASSLQSDGPQHF. In DNA form, the CDR3 reads TGTGCCAGCAGCCTTCAGTCGGACGGGCCCCAGCATTTT.

As DNA, the CDR3 is TGTGCCAGCAGCCCACAGGGGGCGAACGAGCAGTACGTC. Translated: CASSPQGANEQYV. The chain has TRBV7-9 and TRBJ2-7, with 9 bases aligning to TRBD1. The CDR3 totals 13 residues. Germline V gene sequence: CDR1 SEHNR, CDR2 FQNEAQ (reference sequence). V lost 5 bases to trimming and J lost 5 bases; unmatched junction nucleotides: 4.

Ten or more counts support this clonotype. The gene calls are TRBV3-1 and TRBJ1-4; TRBD1 aligns across 8 bases. The CDR3 has 15 residues. Germline V gene lookup returns CDR1 LGHDT and CDR2 YNNKEL (reference sequence). With V trimmed by 2 bases and J by 7 bases, 6 bases remained unmatched. CDR3 region: CASSQRQGKTEKLFF. The CDR3 nucleotides are TGTGCCAGCAGCCAACGACAGGGGAAGACTGAAAAACTGTTTTTT.

This clonotype was found a few times. This CDR3 reads CASSRGAGVYTGELFF. CDR3 sequence (DNA): TGTGCCAGCAGCCGCGGGGCAGGGGTGTACACCGGGGAGCTGTTTTTT. The V gene is TRBV3-1, the J gene TRBJ2-2, with D tentatively TRBD1 or TRBD2 (6 bases each). Germline V gene sequence: CDR1 LGHDT, CDR2 YNNKEL (reference sequence). This CDR3 region has 16 residues. Between the trimmed V and J ends, which lost 4 bases and 3 bases, there was a span of 15 bases.

This clonotype was seen only a few times. The rearrangement joins TRBV5-1 to TRBJ1-5, with TRBD1 as a possible D gene (5 bases). CDR1 and CDR2 (germline): SGHRS, YFSETQ. The CDR3 is 15 residues long. V gave up 5 bases and J gave up 0 bases, with 12 bases separating them. The CDR3 bases are TGCGCCAGCAGTGAGGGGCCCGCTAGCAATCAGCCCCAGCATTTT. This codes for CASSEGPASNQPQHF.

The chain joins TRBV7-3 to TRBJ2-1; D is possibly TRBD2 (5 bases). The germline V and J ends were trimmed by 5 bases and 6 bases, with 17 bases remaining between them. Germline CDR1 reads SGHTA; CDR2 reads FQGTGA. The CDR3 is 15 residues long. CDR3 bases: TGTGCCAGCAGCCACGGGGTCGGCCCCCGCAATGAGCAGTTCTTC. This gives the protein CASSHGVGPRNEQFF.

This clonotype has more than one count but fewer than ten. The chain uses TRBV7-2 and TRBJ1-2; TRBD1 matches 7 bases. Germline V gene lookup returns CDR1 SGHTA and CDR2 FQGNSA. J was trimmed by 6 bases and V by 2 bases; bases with no gene match: 9. The CDR3 has 15 amino acids. The CDR3 DNA follows: TGTGCCAGCAGCTTACTACAGGGGATCGGGGATGGCTACACCTTC. This codes for CASSLLQGIGDGYTF. Full variable domain (outside the CDR3, taken from reference TRBV7-2 and TRBJ1-2): GAGVSQSPSNKVTEKGKDVELRCDPISGHTALYWYRQSLGQGLEFLIYFQGNSAPDKSGLPSDRFSAERTGGSVSTLTIQRTQQEDSAVYLCASSLLQGIGDGYTFGSGTRLTVV.

This clonotype was picked up a small number of times. This chain links TRBV4-2 with TRBJ2-7; 9 bases are shared with TRBD1. This CDR3 is built from 18 residues. Germline CDR1 and CDR2: LGHNA and YNFKEQ. J lost 0 bases, V lost 3 bases, and 12 bases had no gene match. In nucleotides, the CDR3 is TGTGCCAGCAGCCAGGTGCAGGGACAGGGTTCCAGCTCCTACGAGCAGTACTTC. It codes for CASSQVQGQGSSSYEQYF.